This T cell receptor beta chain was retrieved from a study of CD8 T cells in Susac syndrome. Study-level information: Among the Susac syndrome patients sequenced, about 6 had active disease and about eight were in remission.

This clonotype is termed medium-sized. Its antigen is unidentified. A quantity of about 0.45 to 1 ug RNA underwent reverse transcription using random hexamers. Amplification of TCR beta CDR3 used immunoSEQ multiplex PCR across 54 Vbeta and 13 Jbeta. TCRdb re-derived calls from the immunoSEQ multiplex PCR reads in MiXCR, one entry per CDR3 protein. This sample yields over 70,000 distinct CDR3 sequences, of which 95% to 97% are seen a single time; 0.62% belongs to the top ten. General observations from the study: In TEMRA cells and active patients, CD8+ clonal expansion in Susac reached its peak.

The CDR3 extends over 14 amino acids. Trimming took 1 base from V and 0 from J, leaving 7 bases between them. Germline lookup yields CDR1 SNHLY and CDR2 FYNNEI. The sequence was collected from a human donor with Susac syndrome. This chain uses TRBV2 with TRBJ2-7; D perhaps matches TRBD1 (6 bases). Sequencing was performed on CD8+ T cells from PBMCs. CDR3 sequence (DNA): TGTGCCAGCAGTGAAGGGGGGCCCTCCTACGAGCAGTACTTC. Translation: CASSEGGPSYEQYF.